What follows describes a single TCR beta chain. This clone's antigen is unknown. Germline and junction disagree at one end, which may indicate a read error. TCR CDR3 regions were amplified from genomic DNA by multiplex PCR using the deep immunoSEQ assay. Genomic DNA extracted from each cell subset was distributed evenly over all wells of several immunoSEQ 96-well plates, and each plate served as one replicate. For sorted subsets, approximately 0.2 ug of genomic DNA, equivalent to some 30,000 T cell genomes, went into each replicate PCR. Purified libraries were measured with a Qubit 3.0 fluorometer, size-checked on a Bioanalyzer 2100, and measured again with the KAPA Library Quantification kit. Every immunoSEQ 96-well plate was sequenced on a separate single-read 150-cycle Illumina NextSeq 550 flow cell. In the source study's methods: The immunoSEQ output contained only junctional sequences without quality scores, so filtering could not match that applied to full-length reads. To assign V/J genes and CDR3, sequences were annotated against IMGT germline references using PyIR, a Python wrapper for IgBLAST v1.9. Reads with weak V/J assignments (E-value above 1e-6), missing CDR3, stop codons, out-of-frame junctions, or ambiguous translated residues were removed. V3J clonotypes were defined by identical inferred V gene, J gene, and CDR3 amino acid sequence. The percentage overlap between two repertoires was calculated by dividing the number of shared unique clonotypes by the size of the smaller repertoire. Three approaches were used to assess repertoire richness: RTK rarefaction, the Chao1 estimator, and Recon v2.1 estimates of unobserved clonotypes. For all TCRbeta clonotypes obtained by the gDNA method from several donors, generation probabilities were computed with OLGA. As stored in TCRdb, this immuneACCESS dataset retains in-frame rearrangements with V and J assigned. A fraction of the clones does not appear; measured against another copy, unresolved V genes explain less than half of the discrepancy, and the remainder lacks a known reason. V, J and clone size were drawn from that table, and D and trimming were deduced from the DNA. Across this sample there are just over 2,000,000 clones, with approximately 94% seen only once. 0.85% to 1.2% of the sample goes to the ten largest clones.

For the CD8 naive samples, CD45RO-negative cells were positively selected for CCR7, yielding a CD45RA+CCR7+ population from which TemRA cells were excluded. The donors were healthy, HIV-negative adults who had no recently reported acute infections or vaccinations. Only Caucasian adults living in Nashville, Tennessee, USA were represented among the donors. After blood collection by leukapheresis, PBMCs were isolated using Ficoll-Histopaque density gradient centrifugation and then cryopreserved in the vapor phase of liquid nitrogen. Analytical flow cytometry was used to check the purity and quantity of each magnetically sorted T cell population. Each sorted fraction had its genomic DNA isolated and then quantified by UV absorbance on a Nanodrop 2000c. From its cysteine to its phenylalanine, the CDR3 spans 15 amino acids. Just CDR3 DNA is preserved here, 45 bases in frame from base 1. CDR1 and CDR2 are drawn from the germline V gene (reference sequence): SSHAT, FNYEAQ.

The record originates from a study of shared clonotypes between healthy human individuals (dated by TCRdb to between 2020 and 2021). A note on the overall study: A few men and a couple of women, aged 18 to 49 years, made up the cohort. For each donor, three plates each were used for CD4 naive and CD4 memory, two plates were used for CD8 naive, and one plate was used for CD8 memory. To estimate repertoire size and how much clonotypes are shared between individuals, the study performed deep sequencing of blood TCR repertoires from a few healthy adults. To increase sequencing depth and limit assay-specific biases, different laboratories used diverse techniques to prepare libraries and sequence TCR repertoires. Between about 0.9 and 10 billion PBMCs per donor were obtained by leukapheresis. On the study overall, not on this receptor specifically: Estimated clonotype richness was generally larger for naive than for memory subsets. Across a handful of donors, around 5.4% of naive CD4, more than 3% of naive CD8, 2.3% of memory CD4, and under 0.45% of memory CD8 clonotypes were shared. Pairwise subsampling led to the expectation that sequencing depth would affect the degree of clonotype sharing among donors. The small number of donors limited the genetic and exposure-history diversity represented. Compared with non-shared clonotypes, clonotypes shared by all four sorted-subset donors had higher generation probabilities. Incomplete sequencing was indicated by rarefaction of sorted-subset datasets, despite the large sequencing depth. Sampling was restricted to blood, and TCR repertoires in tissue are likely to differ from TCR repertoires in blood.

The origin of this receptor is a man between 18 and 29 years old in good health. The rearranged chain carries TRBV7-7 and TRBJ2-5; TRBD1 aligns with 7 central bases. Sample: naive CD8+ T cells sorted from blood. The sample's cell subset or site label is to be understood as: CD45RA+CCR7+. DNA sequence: TGTGCTAGCAGCTTAGGTGCAGGGGGCCAAGAGACCCAGTACTTC. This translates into CASSLGAGGQETQYF.